This T cell receptor (beta chain) was found in a study of cytomegalovirus exposure and HLA in healthy donors. The PCR had 60 Vbeta and 13 Jbeta primers. The assay was immunoSEQ multiplex PCR, and TCRdb's table has in-frame clones only and misses some. This table has about 120,000 clones, 82% appearing once. CDR1 is LNHDA, CDR2 SQIVND, per germline (reference sequence). The CDR3 contains 17 residues. Between the trimmed V and J ends, which lost 6 bases and 2 bases, there was a span of 19 bases. Whole-study results and caveats: Analysis was carried out at a later point, and it linked a missense DCLRE1C variant to TCR beta V- and J-gene trimming.

With respect to this clone: The antigen is not known.

The V gene is TRBV19, the J gene TRBJ2-2, with a tentative D call TRBD1 (5 bases). Sequencing was done on a sample of PBMCs. The TCR comes from a woman aged 18 to 35 in good health and CMV-seronegative. CDR3: CASSPRATLLNTGELFF. For the CDR3, the DNA is TGTGCCAGTAGCCCCAGGGCCACACTTCTAAACACCGGGGAGCTGTTTTTT.